Each of the 26 T cell receptor beta chains below was sequenced from the same sample in a study of T cell responses to AZD1222 COVID-19 vaccine. This table comes from immunoSEQ multiplex PCR, and its TCRdb copy is limited to in-frame clones, with some not included. The sample holds some 100,000 clones, approximately 88% seen once. The source material was peripheral blood, sampled on day 0 of AZD1222 vaccination. These receptors were taken from an adult in good health.

The rearrangement uses TRBV7-9 and TRBJ1-1; a possible D gene is TRBD1 (6 bases). The CDR3 loop spans 15 amino acids. CDR1 and CDR2 from the germline V gene are SEHNR and FQNEAQ (reference sequence). Between the trimmed V and J ends, which lost 0 bases and 4 bases, there was a span of 12 bases. Here the CDR3 reads CASSLAPAGVTEAFF. The CDR3 DNA follows: TGTGCCAGCAGCTTAGCCCCAGCAGGGGTCACTGAAGCTTTCTTT.

This clone has a single count. This sequence joins TRBV28 and TRBJ2-2; no clear D gene. CDR1 MDHEN and CDR2 SYDVKM come from the germline V gene. This CDR3 is 16 amino acids long. V lost 3 bases, J lost 4 bases, and 15 bases lay in between. The CDR3 coding sequence is TGTGCCAGCAGTTTGCTCTTTGTGGGTAGCACCGGGGAGCTGTTTTTT. It translates to CASSLLFVGSTGELFF.

The chain links TRBV29-1 to TRBJ1-1; D not certain. V was pared by 2 bases and J by 11 bases, with 15 bases between. CDR3 size: 12 residues. Germline CDR1 SQVTM, CDR2 ANQGSEA. CDR3 region: CSVEQEEGAAFF. The CDR3, as DNA: TGCAGCGTTGAACAGGAGGAGGGTGCGGCTTTCTTT.

The J gene is TRBJ1-6, the V gene TRBV6-5; tentatively, D is TRBD1 (6 bases). The CDR3 length is 14 residues. Trimming shortened V by 6 bases and J by 9 bases, and 15 bases separated the two germline ends. Germline CDR1 MNHEY, CDR2 SVGAGI. The CDR3 loop reads CASSDRQELSPLHF. In DNA, the CDR3 is TGTGCCAGCAGCGACCGACAGGAGCTTTCACCCCTCCACTTT.

This chain links TRBV9 with TRBJ2-7; 10 nucleotides align to TRBD1. The CDR3 contains 12 residues. Unmatched junction bases numbered 3, after V lost 7 bases and J lost 5 bases. Germline V gene data show CDR1 as SGDLS and CDR2 as YYNGEE. This CDR3 is CASGGQGNEQYF. The CDR3 DNA sequence: TGTGCCAGCGGGGGACAGGGGAACGAGCAGTACTTC.

This rearrangement joins TRBV6-2 or TRBV6-3 to TRBJ1-1; D possibly corresponds to TRBD1 (5 bases). V lost 0 bases to trimming and J lost 2 bases, with 13 bases between them. CDR1 and CDR2 from the germline V gene are MNHEY and SVGEGT. The CDR3 is 16 residues long. CDR3 in amino acids: CASSYSLQRGNTEAFF. The CDR3 DNA reads TGTGCCAGCAGTTACTCCCTCCAGAGGGGTAACACTGAAGCTTTCTTT.

This clone was recorded a few times. CDR3 bases: TGTGCCAGCAGTACACAGGGGTTTAGTGGAAACACCATATATTTT. Residues: CASSTQGFSGNTIYF. The chain recombines TRBV2 with TRBJ1-3; 7 bases align to TRBD1. Trimming removed 5 bases from V and 3 bases from J; junction bases left unmatched: 7. Germline CDR1 SNHLY, CDR2 FYNNEI. The CDR3 is 15 amino acids.

The genes are TRBV6-5 and TRBJ2-7; D is unresolved. The germline V gene encodes CDR1 MNHEY and CDR2 SVGAGI. The CDR3 has 15 residues. V lost 6 bases, J lost 2 bases, and 17 bases lay in between. In DNA, the CDR3 is TGTGCCAGCAGCATCAGCCGCACATCCCCCTACGAGCAGTACTTC. Its translation is CASSISRTSPYEQYF.

The chain combines TRBV6-5 with TRBJ2-5; TRBD1 matches at 10 bases. The V and J ends lost 6 bases and 4 bases, in that order; junction bases with no gene match: 8. The CDR3 loop spans 15 amino acids. Germline values: CDR1 MNHEY, CDR2 SVGAGI. As DNA, the CDR3 is TGTGCCAGCAGAGGGGACAGGGGATCGGCAGAGACCCAGTACTTC. Its protein product is CASRGDRGSAETQYF.

J is TRBJ2-7 and V is TRBV27, with a possible D match to TRBD1 (6 bases). In germline, CDR1 is MNHEY, CDR2 SMNVEV (reference sequence). The CDR3 is 15 residues long. The V end lost 0 bases, the J end lost 6 bases, and 15 bases lay between the germline ends. CDR3 region: CASSLSRYRVSEQYF. The CDR3, as DNA: TGTGCCAGCAGTTTATCGCGATACAGGGTCAGCGAGCAGTACTTC.

V and J are TRBV4-1 and TRBJ2-3; TRBD1 matches at 7 bases. Per germline, CDR1 MGHRA and CDR2 YSYEKL. V lost 4 bases and J lost 0; bases outside the gene matches: 4. The CDR3 extends over 15 amino acids. For the CDR3, the DNA is TGCGCCAGCAGCCCCGGGACAGCCAGCACAGATACGCAGTATTTT. It specifies CASSPGTASTDTQYF.

This clone is a singleton in its sample. The rearrangement joins TRBV5-4 to TRBJ1-4; TRBD1 is a possible D gene (6 bases). Germline loops: CDR1 SGHNT, CDR2 YYREEE (reference sequence). Trimming removed 3 bases from V and 0 bases from J, with 15 bases in between. CDR3 length: 17 amino acids. CDR3 DNA: TGTGCCAGCAGCTCTAAAAAACAGGGATCAACTAATGAAAAACTGTTTTTT. Translation: CASSSKKQGSTNEKLFF.

The V gene is TRBV5-4, the J gene TRBJ1-2, with D tentatively TRBD1 (5 bases). V was cut by 0 bases and J by 8 bases, with 8 bases left in between. CDR3 size: 12 residues. The germline CDR1 and CDR2 sequences are SGHNT and YYREEE (reference sequence). CDR3 in amino acids: CASSLGREGYTF. Written as DNA, the CDR3 is TGTGCCAGCAGCTTGGGCAGGGAGGGCTACACCTTC.

This clone has a handful of counts. The chain uses TRBV7-2 and TRBJ1-5; 10 bases agree with TRBD1. Trimming took 1 base from V and 6 from J; bases not matched to a gene: 6. This CDR3 region has 16 residues. The germline gives CDR1 SGHTA, CDR2 FQGNSA. DNA for the CDR3: TGTGCCAGCAGCTTAGTAGGGACAGGGGCGAGTCAGCCCCAGCATTTT. Its protein is CASSLVGTGASQPQHF.

J is TRBJ2-5 and V is TRBV24-1, with a weak D call TRBD2 (7 bases). The length of the CDR3 is 15 residues. The V and J ends lost 4 bases and 13 bases respectively, with 24 bases between them. Germline CDR1 KGHDR, CDR2 SFDVKD. Written as DNA, the CDR3 is TGTGCCACCAGTGAAGGAGCGGCCGAAGGGGGGGGTTGGTACTTC. This codes for CATSEGAAEGGGWYF.

This clone was counted once. V and J are TRBV2 and TRBJ1-5; TRBD1 matches 8 bases. V was clipped by 5 bases and J by 1 base; unmatched bases: 1. The CDR3 contains 14 residues. CDR1 SNHLY and CDR2 FYNNEI come from the germline V gene. The CDR3 nucleotides are TGTGCCAGCAGTCGGACAGGGAGCAATCAGCCCCAGCATTTT. It encodes CASSRTGSNQPQHF.

V and J are TRBV19 and TRBJ2-7, with D perhaps TRBD1 (5 bases). Between the trimmed V and J ends, which lost 1 base and 3 bases, there was a span of 16 bases. From germline, CDR1 is LNHDA and CDR2 SQIVND (reference sequence). This CDR3 comprises 16 residues. This CDR3 is CASSIGGGGFFYEQYF. CDR3 in DNA: TGTGCCAGTAGTATAGGGGGCGGCGGTTTCTTCTACGAGCAGTACTTC.

The chain couples TRBV28 to TRBJ1-6; D remains ambiguous. V was clipped by 1 base and J by 10 bases, with 11 bases between them. The CDR3 totals 14 residues. The germline V gene encodes CDR1 MDHEN and CDR2 SYDVKM. The CDR3 sequence is CASSLSIIRSPLHF. The CDR3 DNA sequence: TGTGCCAGCAGTTTATCTATTATCCGGTCACCCCTCCACTTT.

The chain has TRBV11-2 and TRBJ1-5; possible D gene TRBD1, 5 bases. Germline CDR1 is SGHAT and CDR2 is FQNNGV. This CDR3 is built from 15 residues. V was trimmed by 1 base and J by 6 bases, leaving 13 bases between them. CDR3 bases: TGTGCCAGCAGCTTAGTTACGGGGGTAGGTCAGCCCCAGCATTTT. It specifies CASSLVTGVGQPQHF.

The CDR3 region is CASSDSSGNTIYF. The CDR3 DNA is TGTGCCAGCAGTGACAGCTCTGGAAACACCATATATTTT. V and J are TRBV6-1 and TRBJ1-3; no definite D call. V was pared by 3 bases and J by 0 bases, with 3 bases between. The V gene's germline CDR1 is MNHNS and CDR2 SASEGT. CDR3 size: 13 residues.

The J gene is TRBJ1-2, the V gene TRBV30; no clear D gene. From germline, CDR1 is GTSNPN and CDR2 SVGIG (reference sequence). The CDR3 loop spans 15 amino acids. V gave up 4 bases and J gave up 2 bases, with 17 bases separating them. The CDR3 here is CAWIRASGENYGYTF. The DNA for the CDR3 is TGTGCCTGGATCCGAGCCTCCGGGGAGAACTATGGCTACACCTTC.

The rearrangement links TRBV5-1 to TRBJ1-1; the D gene is possibly TRBD1 (6 bases). This CDR3 comprises 14 residues. The V end lost 4 bases, the J end lost 4 bases, and 14 bases lay between the germline ends. The germline CDR1 and CDR2 sequences are SGHRS and YFSETQ. The CDR3 coding sequence is TGCGCCAGCAGCGACCAGGGGATGGGCACTGAAGCTTTCTTT. Translated, it gives CASSDQGMGTEAFF.

The chain is built from TRBV27 and TRBJ1-4, with D tentatively TRBD1 (6 bases). Germline V gives CDR1 MNHEY, CDR2 SMNVEV (reference sequence). V lost 3 bases and J lost 5, with 13 bases in between. The CDR3 extends over 15 amino acids. In nucleotides, the CDR3 is TGTGCCAGCAGTTTGATGGATGGGGGCAATGAAAAACTGTTTTTT. Its translation is CASSLMDGGNEKLFF.

V and J are TRBV29-1 and TRBJ2-1; D is unresolved. The CDR3 is made up of 11 amino acids. The ends were cut back, 4 bases at V and 6 bases at J, with 7 bases in the middle. Germline V gives CDR1 SQVTM, CDR2 ANQGSEA. CDR3 residues: CSVGFGNEQFF. DNA for the CDR3: TGCAGCGTTGGGTTCGGCAATGAGCAGTTCTTC.

The chain is built from TRBV6-5 and TRBJ2-3; 8 positions agree with TRBD2. V lost 6 bases to trimming and J lost 1 base; unmatched junction nucleotides: 6. In germline, CDR1 is MNHEY, CDR2 SVGAGI. The CDR3 covers 15 residues. In nucleotides, the CDR3 is TGTGCCAGCAGACCTGGGCGGGGGGGCACAGATACGCAGTATTTT. This encodes CASRPGRGGTDTQYF.

The CDR3 nucleotides read TGTGCCAGCAGTGAATATAGAAAGGACACTGAAGCTTTCTTT. The encoded protein is CASSEYRKDTEAFF. This sequence joins TRBV6-1 and TRBJ1-1; no firm D call. The V gene's germline CDR1 is MNHNS and CDR2 SASEGT. The V gene lost 2 bases and the J gene lost 3 bases, with 10 bases spanning the gap. The CDR3 loop spans 14 amino acids.